Listed below are T cell receptor beta chains from one sample, sequenced in a study of early T cells in non-severe SARS-CoV-2 infection. In TCRdb, the 5' RACE reads were re-called with MiXCR into one record per CDR3 protein. Found here are roughly 30,000 distinct CDR3 sequences, approximately 5% of them singletons; the top ten hold roughly 13%. Sample: whole blood. These receptors all come from an adult who was a healthcare worker with PCR-confirmed SARS-CoV-2 infection or an uninfected control (not recorded which). CDR3s include the opening cysteine and the closing phenylalanine or tryptophan. Fields, in order: clone size, J gene, V gene, D gene, CDR3 DNA, CDR3 protein. The D gene is left open where the match is weak. Not all rows give a size; the values are once, few, many and, for expanded clones, a class.

>many|TRBJ1-5|TRBV27|NA
TGTGCCAGCAGTTTTTCCGGTAATAGCAATCAGCCCCAGCATTTT
CASSFSGNSNQPQHF
>many|TRBJ2-5|TRBV11-2|NA
TGTGCCAGCAGCTTCGGGACCGCCGAGACCCAGTACTTC
CASSFGTAETQYF
>many|TRBJ2-2|TRBV20-1|NA
TGCAGTGCTAGAGATTCCTCCACCGGGGAGCTGTTTTTT
CSARDSSTGELFF
>NA|TRBJ2-1|TRBV10-1|TRBD1
TGCGCCAGCAGTGAAGGCGGGACAGGGGGCAATGAGCAGTTCTTC
CASSEGGTGGNEQFF
>many|TRBJ1-4|TRBV7-8|NA
TGTGCCAGCAGCTTAGGGGCACGGGGTTCGAATGAAAAACTGTTTTTT
CASSLGARGSNEKLFF
>many|TRBJ2-7|TRBV7-2|NA
TGTGCCAGCTCTTCCCCGGGCGAGCAGTACTTC
CASSSPGEQYF
>many|TRBJ2-2|TRBV7-9|NA
TGTGCCAGCAGCTTAAAAGCGGGGAACACCGGGGAGCTGTTTTTT
CASSLKAGNTGELFF
>many|TRBJ1-2|TRBV28|TRBD1
TGTGCCAGCAGTTGGGACAGGGGGAACTATGGCTACACCTTC
CASSWDRGNYGYTF
>many|TRBJ2-6|TRBV5-1|NA
TGCGCCAGCAGACTGACTGTGCCCTCTGGGGCCAACGTCCTGACTTTC
CASRLTVPSGANVLTF
>many|TRBJ1-6|TRBV28|NA
TGTGCCAGCAATGTCGGGAATTCACCCCTCCACTTT
CASNVGNSPLHF
>many|TRBJ2-7|TRBV11-2|NA
TGTGCCAGCAGCTTAGGCATATCATACGAGCAGTACTTC
CASSLGISYEQYF
>NA|TRBJ2-3|TRBV29-1|TRBD2
TGCAGCTCAAAGCGGGGGGGCAGCACAGATACGCAGTATTTT
CSSKRGGSTDTQYF
>many|TRBJ2-5|TRBV27|NA
TGTGCCAGCAGTTTAGGGTCCGGGGAAGAGACCCAGTACTTC
CASSLGSGEETQYF
>few|TRBJ1-1|TRBV6-1|NA
TGTGCCAGCAGTGAGTCTGAGAGCACTGAAGCTTTCTTT
CASSESESTEAFF
>many|TRBJ1-1|TRBV30|NA
TGTGCCTGGAGTGTGTCAACAACTCGCGCTGAAGCTTTCTTT
CAWSVSTTRAEAFF
>many|TRBJ2-2|TRBV4-3|NA
TGCGCCAGCAGCCAAGATATTAACACCGGGGAGCTGTTTTTT
CASSQDINTGELFF
>many|TRBJ2-6|TRBV7-9|NA
TGTGCCAGCAGCTGGAACTCTGGGGCCAACGTCCTGACTTTC
CASSWNSGANVLTF
>many|TRBJ2-2|TRBV20-1|NA
TGCAGTGCTACGGGACTCACGAACACCGGGGAGCTGTTTTTT
CSATGLTNTGELFF
>many|TRBJ2-3|TRBV7-2|TRBD2
TGTGCCAGCAGCGCCGGGACTAGCGGGGGATGGCAGTATTTT
CASSAGTSGGWQYF
>many|TRBJ2-5|TRBV7-2|NA
TGTGCCAGCAGCTTAGGCATTCTTCAAGAGACCCAGTACTTC
CASSLGILQETQYF
>many|TRBJ1-5|TRBV6-6|NA
TGTGCCAGCAGTTACTTAACAGATAGCAATCAGCCCCAGCATTTT
CASSYLTDSNQPQHF
>many|TRBJ1-2|TRBV30|NA
TGTGCCTGGAGTTACGCCCCTGGCTACACCTTC
CAWSYAPGYTF
>many|TRBJ2-7|TRBV20-1|TRBD2
TGCAGTGCTCGCACGACTAGCGGGTACGAGCAGTACTTC
CSARTTSGYEQYF
>many|TRBJ1-1|TRBV20-1|NA
TGCAGTGCTTTATTGGGGGACACTGAAGCTTTCTTT
CSALLGDTEAFF
>many|TRBJ2-7|TRBV29-1|NA
TGCAGCGTTGAGGTGGCCGGGGGAAGCTACGAGCAGTACTTC
CSVEVAGGSYEQYF
>NA|TRBJ1-1|TRBV7-2|NA
TGTGCCAGCAGCCCCACCAGGGGAGGCACTGAAGCTTTCTTT
CASSPTRGGTEAFF
>many|TRBJ2-7|TRBV15|TRBD2
TGTGCCACCAGCAGAGAGCGGGGGGGGTTATACGAGCAGTACTTC
CATSRERGGLYEQYF
>few|TRBJ2-3|TRBV6-2/TRBV6-3|TRBD2
TGTGCCAGCAGCTCGGTAGCGGGGGGGTCCTCAGATACGCAGTATTTT
CASSSVAGGSSDTQYF
>many|TRBJ1-6|TRBV27|TRBD1
TGTGCCAGCAGTAAGGACAGGGCGGGTTCACCCCTCCACTTT
CASSKDRAGSPLHF
>few|TRBJ1-5|TRBV28|NA
TGTGCCAGTGCCCGCAGGGACAAACTTGGAGTATATAGCAATCAGCCCCAGCATTTT
CASARRDKLGVYSNQPQHF
>many|TRBJ2-1|TRBV6-5|TRBD2
TGTGCCAGCAGTTACTCGATTGGGGGGGACGTCGTAAATGAGCAGTTCTTC
CASSYSIGGDVVNEQFF
>NA|TRBJ2-7|TRBV6-1|NA
TGTGCCAGCAGTGAAGCGTGGACCCGGGAGCAGTACTTC
CASSEAWTREQYF
>medium-sized|TRBJ1-2|TRBV15|NA
TGTGCCACCAGCAGAGATTCCCAGGGTTCCTATGGCTACACCTTC
CATSRDSQGSYGYTF
>many|TRBJ1-2|TRBV5-6|TRBD1
TGTGCCAGCAGCTTGGGACAGGGGGCAAACTATGGCTACACCTTC
CASSLGQGANYGYTF
>many|TRBJ2-5|TRBV7-9|NA
TGTGCCAGCAGCTACAGACTAGATCAAGAGACCCAGTACTTC
CASSYRLDQETQYF
>many|TRBJ2-5|TRBV3-1|TRBD2
TGTGCCAGCAGCCAACCCTGGCGGGGGAGGTCAGAGACCCAGTACTTC
CASSQPWRGRSETQYF
>NA|TRBJ2-3|TRBV30|NA
TGTGCCTGGAGTGTAGCCAGGGCGAATACGCAGTATTTT
CAWSVARANTQYF
>many|TRBJ1-2|TRBV12-3/TRBV12-4|NA
TGTGCCAGCAGTCCCGGACTGAGAGCTAACTATGGCTACACCTTC
CASSPGLRANYGYTF
>many|TRBJ2-7|TRBV4-3|NA
TGCGCCAGCAGCCAAGATCGTGGGGGCTACGAGCAGTACTTC
CASSQDRGGYEQYF
>many|TRBJ2-7|TRBV2|TRBD1
TGTGCCAGCAATTACAGGGGGACTGGTGAGCAGTACTTC
CASNYRGTGEQYF
>many|TRBJ1-6|TRBV11-2|NA
TGTGCCAGCAGCTTAGACACCAATTCACCCCTCCACTTT
CASSLDTNSPLHF
>NA|TRBJ1-6|TRBV6-6|NA
TGTGCCAGCAGAACGGACGGGGGGAATTCACCCCTCCACTTT
CASRTDGGNSPLHF
>many|TRBJ2-1|TRBV11-2|NA
TGTGCCAGCACCAACCACCCGGGATCTCTGGGGGATGAGCAGTTCTTC
CASTNHPGSLGDEQFF
>many|TRBJ1-5|TRBV12-3/TRBV12-4|NA
TGTGCCAGCAGTTTCTGGGGCGAGAATCAGCCCCAGCATTTT
CASSFWGENQPQHF
>many|TRBJ2-6|TRBV7-6|NA
TGTGCCAGCAGCGGCCATCTGGGGGCCAACGTCCTGACTTTC
CASSGHLGANVLTF
>many|TRBJ1-5|TRBV2|NA
TGTGCCAGCAGTTCCGACTATAGCAATCAGCCCCAGCATTTT
CASSSDYSNQPQHF
>many|TRBJ1-5|TRBV12-3/TRBV12-4|NA
TGTGCCAGCAGTGCCATAGGTGGGGATCAGCCCCAGCATTTT
CASSAIGGDQPQHF
>many|TRBJ2-5|TRBV29-1|NA
TGCAGCGTTGAATGGCCGGTCCAAGAGACCCAGTACTTC
CSVEWPVQETQYF
>many|TRBJ1-6|TRBV9|NA
TGTGCCAGCAGCGTAGATGGGGGGAGCTCCTATAATTCACCCCTCCACTTT
CASSVDGGSSYNSPLHF
>many|TRBJ1-4|TRBV27|NA
TGTGCCAGCAGTCGGGCGGGTCGGATGGATACGGGAAAACTGTTTTTT
CASSRAGRMDTGKLFF
>few|TRBJ2-5|TRBV5-6|TRBD2
TGTGCCAGCAGCCGGACTAGCGGCCAAGAGACCCAGTACTTC
CASSRTSGQETQYF
>many|TRBJ2-1|TRBV2|NA
TGTGCCAGCAGTGATCTAGCCGGGACTGCTGATGAGCAGTTCTTC
CASSDLAGTADEQFF